The rows below give T cell receptor beta chains drawn from one sample of a study of T cells in Graves' hyperthyroidism and ophthalmopathy. TCRdb recomputed calls from the multiplex PCR reads with MiXCR, one row per CDR3 protein. The table records approximately 300,000 distinct CDR3 sequences, about 15% of them present only once. The sample comprised blood. The receptors originated from a man under 40 with Graves' hyperthyroidism. Each CDR3 is given with its conserved first and last residue. A D gene is named only where the DNA matches it firmly. Size is stated for part of the rows, as once, few or many counts, or as a class when the clone is expanded.

D gene	clone size	V gene	J gene	CDR3 DNA	CDR3 protein
-	many	TRBV28	TRBJ1-1	TGTGCCAGCAGTTTAACAGGGCTTTCGGCTTTCTTT	CASSLTGLSAFF
TRBD1	-	TRBV4-1	TRBJ1-5	TGCGCCAGCAGCCCCCTCGGGACAGGGGAGAGTCAGCCCCAGCATTTT	CASSPLGTGESQPQHF
-	many	TRBV7-3	TRBJ2-5	TGTGCCAGCAGCTTAATGGCTGGTCATGAGACCCAGTACTTC	CASSLMAGHETQYF
-	-	TRBV18	TRBJ2-1	TGTGCCAGCTCACCACCTAGTAAGGGAGCCGGCAATGAGCAGTTCTTC	CASSPPSKGAGNEQFF
-	few	TRBV10-3	TRBJ2-7	TGTGCCATCAGTCCCAGAGGGTACGAGCAGTACTTC	CAISPRGYEQYF
TRBD2	few	TRBV11-3	TRBJ2-3	TGTGCCAGCAGCTGGAGCGGGGCCAGCACAGATACGCAGTATTTT	CASSWSGASTDTQYF
-	few	TRBV5-5	TRBJ2-2	TGTGCCAGCAGCTGGGACCTGGTCGCCGGGGAGCTGTTTTTT	CASSWDLVAGELFF
-	few	TRBV12-3/TRBV12-4	TRBJ1-2	TGTGCCAGCAGTGACGGCCTCGGCGGCGGCTACACCTTC	CASSDGLGGGYTF
-	few	TRBV11-2	TRBJ1-1	TGTGCCAGCAGCTTAGATCCAGGCACCCCCAGAGCTTTCTTT	CASSLDPGTPRAFF
TRBD1	many	TRBV2	TRBJ2-1	TGTGCCTCCACAGGGGCAACCTTCCATGAGCAGTTCTTC	CASTGATFHEQFF